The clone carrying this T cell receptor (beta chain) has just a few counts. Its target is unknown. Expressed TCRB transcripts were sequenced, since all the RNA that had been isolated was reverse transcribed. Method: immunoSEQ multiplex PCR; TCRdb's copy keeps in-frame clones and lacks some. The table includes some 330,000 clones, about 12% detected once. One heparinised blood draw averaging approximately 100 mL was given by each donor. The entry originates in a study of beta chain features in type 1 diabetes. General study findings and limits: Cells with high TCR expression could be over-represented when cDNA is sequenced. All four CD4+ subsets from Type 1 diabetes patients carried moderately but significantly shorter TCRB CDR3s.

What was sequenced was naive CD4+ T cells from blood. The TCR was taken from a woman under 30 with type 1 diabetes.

The CDR3 region has the DNA TGTGCCAGCAGTTACTCGCTGGGCCCCTACGAGCAGTACTTC. It specifies CASSYSLGPYEQYF. The V gene is TRBV6-6, the J gene TRBJ2-7; D call uncertain. CDR3 length equals 14 residues. With 0 bases removed from V and 2 bases from J, the gap between germline ends came to 8 bases. Germline CDR1 MNHNY, CDR2 SVGAGI (reference sequence).